Following are 13 T cell receptor beta chains from one sample sequenced in a study of cytomegalovirus exposure and HLA in healthy donors. Repertoires were generated with immunoSEQ multiplex PCR, while TCRdb's copy carries only in-frame clones and drops some. Of 250,000 or so clones listed, over 75% are singletons. The sequencing sample was made of PBMCs. Receptor source: a man aged 18 to 29 in good health and CMV-seropositive.

Concerning this clone itself: The sample has other DNA sequences that encode this CDR3 too. The genes are TRBV28 and TRBJ1-3, with unresolved D. Germline CDR1 and CDR2: MDHEN and SYDVKM. The V and J ends lost 3 bases and 0 bases respectively, with 3 bases between them. CDR3 length: 13 residues. The CDR3 sequence: CASSLSSGNTIYF. CDR3 coding DNA: TGTGCCAGCAGTTTGTCCTCTGGAAACACCATATATTTT. The full variable domain, its missing parts supplied by reference TRBV28 and TRBJ1-3, is DVKVTQSSRYLVKRTGEKVFLECVQDMDHENMFWYRQDPGLGLRLIYFSYDVKMKEKGDIPEGYSVSREKKERFSLILESASTNQTSMYLCASSLSSGNTIYFGEGSWLTVV.

The chain links TRBV9 to TRBJ2-1; TRBD2 aligns across 10 bases. Germline assignment: CDR1 SGDLS and CDR2 YYNGEE. Germline trimming cut 2 bases from V and 1 base from J; bases unmatched to any gene: 0. The CDR3 spans 15 residues. The CDR3 protein is CASSVTSGSYNEQFF. The CDR3 nucleotides read TGTGCCAGCAGCGTGACTAGCGGGTCCTACAATGAGCAGTTCTTC.

CDR3 sequence: CASSEGRGGALRSNQPQHF. CDR3 sequence (DNA): TGTGCCAGCAGTGAAGGAAGGGGTGGAGCGCTTAGGAGCAATCAGCCCCAGCATTTT. The chain employs TRBV6-1 and TRBJ1-5; weak D call: TRBD1 (5 bases). The CDR3 runs 19 residues. V lost 1 base and J lost 1, with 20 bases in between. The germline gives CDR1 MNHNS, CDR2 SASEGT.

The chain carries TRBV15 and TRBJ2-7, with 9 positions matching TRBD1. J lost 1 base, V lost 0 bases, and 4 bases had no gene match. This CDR3 has 16 amino acids. In germline, CDR1 is LNHNV, CDR2 YYDKDF (reference sequence). CDR3 loop: CATSRDGGQGSYEQYF. CDR3 in DNA: TGTGCCACCAGCAGAGATGGGGGACAGGGTTCCTACGAGCAGTACTTC.

This chain joins TRBV11-2 and TRBJ2-2; D is undetermined. This CDR3 has 16 amino acids. V was trimmed by 0 bases and J by 4 bases, leaving 12 bases between them. Germline-derived CDR1 and CDR2 are SGHAT and FQNNGV. The CDR3 sequence is CASSLDRAVGTGELFF. As DNA, the CDR3 is TGTGCCAGCAGCTTAGATAGGGCAGTGGGCACCGGGGAGCTGTTTTTT.

The chain links TRBV9 to TRBJ1-2; perhaps TRBD1 as D (5 bases). Germline CDR1 and CDR2: SGDLS and YYNGEE. The CDR3 consists of 15 residues. V gave up 1 base and J gave up 1 base, with 11 bases separating them. The CDR3 region is CASSVFSGNNYGYTF. The CDR3 DNA follows: TGTGCCAGCAGCGTATTTTCAGGGAATAACTATGGCTACACCTTC.

The chain couples TRBV5-1 to TRBJ2-1, with a weak D call TRBD2 (5 bases). The ends were cut back, 5 bases at V and 0 bases at J, with 12 bases in the middle. Germline values: CDR1 SGHRS, CDR2 YFSETQ. The CDR3 runs 15 residues. The CDR3 spells CASRLGLSSYNEQFF. CDR3 nucleotide sequence: TGCGCCAGCAGGTTAGGACTCAGCTCCTACAATGAGCAGTTCTTC. The full variable domain, rest sourced from reference TRBV5-1 and TRBJ2-1, is KAGVTQTPRYLIKTRGQQVTLSCSPISGHRSVSWYQQTPGQGLQFLFEYFSETQRNKGNFPGRFSGRQFSNSRSEMNVSTLELGDSALYLCASRLGLSSYNEQFFGPGTRLTVL.

The chain couples TRBV2 to TRBJ1-1; D unclear. CDR3 length: 13 residues. Trimming stripped 8 bases from V and 3 bases from J, with 13 bases between. Germline CDR1 reads SNHLY; CDR2 reads FYNNEI. In nucleotides, the CDR3 is TGTGCCAGCGGATCAGAGAGGGACACTGAAGCTTTCTTT. Protein sequence: CASGSERDTEAFF.

This rearrangement joins TRBV5-6 to TRBJ2-1; 10 positions agree with TRBD2. There are 16 residues in the CDR3. The V gene end was trimmed by 2 bases and the J gene end by 4 bases; junction bases not matched to a gene: 6. Germline CDR1 reads SGHDT; CDR2 reads YYEEEE. The DNA for the CDR3 is TGTGCCAGCAGCTTCTCCACTAGCGGGGCTTACAATGAGCAGTTCTTC. Translation: CASSFSTSGAYNEQFF.

This chain joins TRBV29-1 and TRBJ2-4; D not resolved. Germline assignment: CDR1 SQVTM and CDR2 ANQGSEA. V shed 5 bases and J shed 6 bases, with 11 bases lying between them. The CDR3 runs to 12 residues. DNA of the CDR3: TGCAGCGTTACTTACCTGGGAAACATTCAGTACTTC. It is translated as CSVTYLGNIQYF. Using reference TRBV29-1 and TRBJ2-4 for the parts outside the CDR3, the full variable domain is SAVISQKPSRDICQRGTSLTIQCQVDSQVTMMFWYRQQPGQSLTLIATANQGSEATYESGFVIDKFPISRPNLTFSTLTVSNMSPEDSSIYLCSVTYLGNIQYFGAGTRLSVL.

The chain carries TRBV6-1 and TRBJ1-2; 7 bases fit TRBD1. This CDR3 region has 14 residues. CDR1 and CDR2 from the germline V gene are MNHNS and SASEGT. The junction had 8 bases not matched to a gene; V was cut back by 6 bases and J by 4 bases. CDR3 sequence: CASSPGGGGYGYTF. In nucleotides, the CDR3 is TGTGCCAGCAGCCCAGGGGGAGGTGGCTATGGCTACACCTTC.

The V call is TRBV6-1, the J call TRBJ2-4; the match to TRBD1 covers 7 bases. The CDR3 consists of 14 residues. V shed 4 bases, J shed 5 bases, and the junction held 5 bases outside the gene matches. The germline gives CDR1 MNHNS, CDR2 SASEGT. The CDR3 sequence: CASSVTGTENIQYF. The CDR3 DNA reads TGTGCCAGCAGTGTAACCGGGACAGAAAACATTCAGTACTTC.

With regard to this clone: At the DNA level, this CDR3 is encoded by other sequences in the same sample as well. J is TRBJ1-4 and V is TRBV20-1; D uncertain. This CDR3 spans 11 amino acids. The germline V gene has CDR1 DFQATT and CDR2 SNEGSKA (reference sequence). Between the trimmed V and J ends, which lost 3 bases and 7 bases, there was a span of 6 bases. CDR3 sequence: CSARGFEKLFF. The CDR3 nucleotides are TGCAGTGCTAGGGGTTTTGAAAAACTGTTTTTT.